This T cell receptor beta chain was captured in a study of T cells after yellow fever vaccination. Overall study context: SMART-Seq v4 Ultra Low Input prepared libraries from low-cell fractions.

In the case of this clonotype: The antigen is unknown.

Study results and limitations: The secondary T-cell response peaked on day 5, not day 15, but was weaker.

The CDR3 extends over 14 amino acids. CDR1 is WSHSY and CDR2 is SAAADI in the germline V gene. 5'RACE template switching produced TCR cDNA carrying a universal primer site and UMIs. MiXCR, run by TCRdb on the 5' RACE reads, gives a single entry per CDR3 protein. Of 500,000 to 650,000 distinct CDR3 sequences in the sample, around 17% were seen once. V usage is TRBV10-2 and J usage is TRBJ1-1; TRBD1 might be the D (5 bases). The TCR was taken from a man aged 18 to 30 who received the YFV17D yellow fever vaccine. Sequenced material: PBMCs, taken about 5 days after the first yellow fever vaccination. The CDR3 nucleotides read TGCGCTAGTACCTATTCTGGCTGGGGGACTGAAGCTTTCTTT. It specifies CASTYSGWGTEAFF.